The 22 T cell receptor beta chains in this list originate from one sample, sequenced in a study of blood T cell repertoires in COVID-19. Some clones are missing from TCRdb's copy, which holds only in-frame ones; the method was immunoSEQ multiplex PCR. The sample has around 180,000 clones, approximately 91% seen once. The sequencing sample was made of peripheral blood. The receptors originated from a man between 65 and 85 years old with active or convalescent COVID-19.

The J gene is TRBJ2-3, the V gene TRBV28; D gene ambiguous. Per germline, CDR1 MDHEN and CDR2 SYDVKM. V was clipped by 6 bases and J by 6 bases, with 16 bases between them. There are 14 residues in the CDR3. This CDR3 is CASRLNTGSDTQYF. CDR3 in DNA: TGTGCCAGCAGGCTGAACACCGGGTCGGATACGCAGTATTTT.

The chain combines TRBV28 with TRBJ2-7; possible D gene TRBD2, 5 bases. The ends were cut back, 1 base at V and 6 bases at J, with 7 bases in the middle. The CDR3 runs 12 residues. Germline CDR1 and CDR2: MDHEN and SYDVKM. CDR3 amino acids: CASSLSAGEQYF. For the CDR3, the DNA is TGTGCCAGCAGTTTATCGGCGGGCGAGCAGTACTTC.

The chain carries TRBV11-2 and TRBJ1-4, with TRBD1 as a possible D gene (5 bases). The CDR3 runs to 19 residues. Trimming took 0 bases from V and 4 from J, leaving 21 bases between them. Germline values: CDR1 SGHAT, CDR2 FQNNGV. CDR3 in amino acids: CASSLDWRDLGGLNEKLFF. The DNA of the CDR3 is TGTGCCAGCAGCTTAGATTGGAGGGACCTGGGAGGCCTTAATGAAAAACTGTTTTTT.

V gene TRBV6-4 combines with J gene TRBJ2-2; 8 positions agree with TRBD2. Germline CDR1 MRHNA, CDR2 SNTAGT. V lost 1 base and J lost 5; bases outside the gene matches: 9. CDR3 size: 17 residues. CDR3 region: CASSDYGRAGDTGELFF. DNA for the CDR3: TGTGCCAGCAGTGACTACGGGAGGGCCGGTGATACCGGGGAGCTGTTTTTT.

The CDR3 region is CASSPAGINTEAFF. The CDR3 bases are TGTGCCAGCAGCCCGGCCGGGATCAACACTGAAGCTTTCTTT. This chain uses TRBV5-4 with TRBJ1-1, with D unresolved. V was trimmed by 4 bases and J by 2 bases, leaving 12 bases between them. This CDR3 has 14 amino acids. CDR1 and CDR2 (germline): SGHNT, YYREEE (reference sequence).

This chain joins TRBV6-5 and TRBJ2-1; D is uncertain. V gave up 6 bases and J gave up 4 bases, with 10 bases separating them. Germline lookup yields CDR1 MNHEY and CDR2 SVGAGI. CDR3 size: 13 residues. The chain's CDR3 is CASSVGPYNEQFF. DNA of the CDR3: TGTGCCAGCAGCGTGGGCCCTTACAATGAGCAGTTCTTC.

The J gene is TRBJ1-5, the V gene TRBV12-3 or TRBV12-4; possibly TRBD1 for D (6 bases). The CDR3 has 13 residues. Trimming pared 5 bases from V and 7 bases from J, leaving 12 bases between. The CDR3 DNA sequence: TGTGCCAGCAGTCTCACAGGGTCACAGCCCCAGCATTTT. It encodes CASSLTGSQPQHF.

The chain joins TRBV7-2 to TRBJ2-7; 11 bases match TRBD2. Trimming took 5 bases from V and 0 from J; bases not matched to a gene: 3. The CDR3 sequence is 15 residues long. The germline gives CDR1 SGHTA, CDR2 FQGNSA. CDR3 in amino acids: CASSQGLAASYEQYF. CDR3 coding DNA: TGTGCCAGCAGCCAGGGACTAGCGGCCTCCTACGAGCAGTACTTC.

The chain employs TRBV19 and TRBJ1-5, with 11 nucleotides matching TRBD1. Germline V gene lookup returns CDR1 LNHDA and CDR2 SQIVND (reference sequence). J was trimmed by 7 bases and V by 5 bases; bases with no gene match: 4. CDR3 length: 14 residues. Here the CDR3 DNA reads TGTGCCAGTAGTGCGGGACAGGGGGGCCAGCCCCAGCATTTT. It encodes CASSAGQGGQPQHF.

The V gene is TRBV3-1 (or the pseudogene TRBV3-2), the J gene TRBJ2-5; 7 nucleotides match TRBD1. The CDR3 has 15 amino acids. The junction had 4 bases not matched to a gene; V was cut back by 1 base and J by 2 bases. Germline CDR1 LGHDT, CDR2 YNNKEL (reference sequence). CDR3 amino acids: CASSQGQQGQETQYF. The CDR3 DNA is TGTGCCAGCAGCCAAGGCCAACAGGGGCAAGAGACCCAGTACTTC.

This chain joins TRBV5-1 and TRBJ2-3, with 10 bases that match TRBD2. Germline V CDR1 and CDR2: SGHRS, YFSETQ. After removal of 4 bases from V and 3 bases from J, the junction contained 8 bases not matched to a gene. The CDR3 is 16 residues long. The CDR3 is CASSTGLAAATDTQYF. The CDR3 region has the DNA TGCGCCAGCAGCACCGGACTAGCGGCGGCAACAGATACGCAGTATTTT.

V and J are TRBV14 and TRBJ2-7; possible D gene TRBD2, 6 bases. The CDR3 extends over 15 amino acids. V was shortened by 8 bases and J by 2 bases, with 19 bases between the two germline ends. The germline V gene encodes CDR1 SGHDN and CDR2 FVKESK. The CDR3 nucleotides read TGTGCCAGCCCCCAGGTAGCGGCGCTTCCCTACGAGCAGTACTTC. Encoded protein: CASPQVAALPYEQYF. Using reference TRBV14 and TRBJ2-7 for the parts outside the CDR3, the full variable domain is EAGVTQFPSHSVIEKGQTVTLRCDPISGHDNLYWYRRVMGKEIKFLLHFVKESKQDESGMPNNRFLAERTGGTYSTLKVQPAELEDSGVYFCASPQVAALPYEQYFGPGTRLTVT.

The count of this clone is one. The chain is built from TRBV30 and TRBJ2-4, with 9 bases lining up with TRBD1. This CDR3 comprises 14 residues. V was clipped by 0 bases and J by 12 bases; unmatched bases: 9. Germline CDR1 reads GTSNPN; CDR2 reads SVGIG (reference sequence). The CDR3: CAWSVLFGQGRQYF. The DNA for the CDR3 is TGTGCCTGGAGTGTACTATTTGGACAGGGGCGTCAGTACTTC. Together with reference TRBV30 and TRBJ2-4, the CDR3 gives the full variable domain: SQTIHQWPATLVQPVGSPLSLECTVEGTSNPNLYWYRQAAGRGLQLLFYSVGIGQISSEVPQNLSASRPQDRQFILSSKKLLLSDSGFYLCAWSVLFGQGRQYFGAGTRLSVL.

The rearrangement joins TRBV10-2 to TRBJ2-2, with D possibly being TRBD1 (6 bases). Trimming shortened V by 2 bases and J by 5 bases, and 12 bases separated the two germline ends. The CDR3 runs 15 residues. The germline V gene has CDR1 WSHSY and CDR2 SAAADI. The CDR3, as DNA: TGCGCCAGCAGTGAGAGTAGGGGGTGGACCGGGGAGCTGTTTTTT. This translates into CASSESRGWTGELFF.

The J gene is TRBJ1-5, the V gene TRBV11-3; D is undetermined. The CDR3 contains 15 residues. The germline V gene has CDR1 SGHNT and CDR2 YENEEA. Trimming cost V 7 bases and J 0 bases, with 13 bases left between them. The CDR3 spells CASKLGGDSNQPQHF. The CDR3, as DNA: TGTGCCAGCAAGCTTGGCGGGGATAGCAATCAGCCCCAGCATTTT.

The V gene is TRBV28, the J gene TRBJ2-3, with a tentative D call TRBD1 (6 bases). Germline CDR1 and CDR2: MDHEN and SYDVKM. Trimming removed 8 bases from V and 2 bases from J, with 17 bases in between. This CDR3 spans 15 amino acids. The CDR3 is CASSRGGGPTDTQYF. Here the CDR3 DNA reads TGTGCCAGCTCCCGAGGTGGGGGCCCCACAGATACGCAGTATTTT.

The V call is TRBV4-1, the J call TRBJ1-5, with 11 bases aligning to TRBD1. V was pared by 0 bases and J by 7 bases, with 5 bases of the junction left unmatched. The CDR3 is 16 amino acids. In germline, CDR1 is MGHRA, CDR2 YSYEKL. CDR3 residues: CASSQDGGQGDQPQHF. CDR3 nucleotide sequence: TGCGCCAGCAGCCAAGATGGGGGACAGGGGGACCAGCCCCAGCATTTT.

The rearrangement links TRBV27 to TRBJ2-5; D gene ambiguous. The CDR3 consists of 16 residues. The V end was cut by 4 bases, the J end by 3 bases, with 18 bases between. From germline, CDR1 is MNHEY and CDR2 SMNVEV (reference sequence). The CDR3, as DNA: TGTGCCAGCAGTTCCCCTGTATTAGACTGGGAAGAGACCCAGTACTTC. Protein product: CASSSPVLDWEETQYF.

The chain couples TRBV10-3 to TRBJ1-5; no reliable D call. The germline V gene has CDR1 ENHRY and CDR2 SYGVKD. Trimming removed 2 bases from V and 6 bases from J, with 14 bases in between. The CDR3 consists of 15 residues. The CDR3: CAISEDGRYGQPQHF. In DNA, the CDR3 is TGTGCCATCAGTGAGGATGGGAGGTACGGTCAGCCCCAGCATTTT.

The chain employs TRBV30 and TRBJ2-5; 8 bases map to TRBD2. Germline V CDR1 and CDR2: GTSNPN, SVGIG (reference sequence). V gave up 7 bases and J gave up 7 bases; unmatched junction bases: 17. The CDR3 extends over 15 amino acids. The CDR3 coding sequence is TGTGCCTTTTCACTCGGGGGGGGCCGAGGCGGGACCCAGTACTTC. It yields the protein CAFSLGGGRGGTQYF. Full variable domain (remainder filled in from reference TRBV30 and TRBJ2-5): SQTIHQWPATLVQPVGSPLSLECTVEGTSNPNLYWYRQAAGRGLQLLFYSVGIGQISSEVPQNLSASRPQDRQFILSSKKLLLSDSGFYLCAFSLGGGRGGTQYFGPGTRLLVL.

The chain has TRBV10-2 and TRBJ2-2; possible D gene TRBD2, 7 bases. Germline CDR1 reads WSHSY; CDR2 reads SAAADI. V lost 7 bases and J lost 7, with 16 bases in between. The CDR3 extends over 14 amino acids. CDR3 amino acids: CASTEGGGLGELFF. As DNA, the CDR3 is TGCGCCAGCACAGAGGGGGGGGGACTCGGGGAGCTGTTTTTT.

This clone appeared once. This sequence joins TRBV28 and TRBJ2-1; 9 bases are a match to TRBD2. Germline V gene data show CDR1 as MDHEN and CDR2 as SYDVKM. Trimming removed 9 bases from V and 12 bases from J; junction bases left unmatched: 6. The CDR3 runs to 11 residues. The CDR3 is CASSEREAQFF. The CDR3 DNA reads TGTGCCAGTTCAGAGCGGGAGGCGCAGTTCTTC.